This T cell receptor (beta chain) came from a study of Graves' ophthalmopathy and Graves' hyperthyroidism. Establishment of the diagnosis relied upon clinical symptoms, serum thyroxine, TRAb, thyroid ultrasound and orbital computed tomography. Study observations and caveats: A majority of expanded thyroid clonotypes exceeding 0.001 frequency were likewise present in blood. Progression of ophthalmopathy was predicted by the model with around 70% sensitivity and around 72% specificity.

Using RNA transcripts, the TCR beta CDR3 regions were amplified. The authors performed first-round RT-PCR with HTBI primers and then a second-round multiplex PCR. TCRdb redid the calling of the multiplex PCR reads with MiXCR, one entry per CDR3 protein. The sample has about 480,000 distinct CDR3 sequences, about 15% seen once; the top ten hold more than 8.5%. With 0 bases removed from V and 3 bases from J, the gap between germline ends came to 9 bases. CDR1 and CDR2 from the germline V gene are PRHDT and FYEKMQ (reference sequence). The CDR3 has 15 residues. As for this clonotype: Its antigen is undetermined.

The receptor comes from a woman aged 25-40 years with Graves' ophthalmopathy. This chain uses TRBV13 with TRBJ2-4, with D hard to call. The material sequenced was blood. As DNA, the CDR3 is TGTGCCAGCAGCTTAGGGGGTAATGTCAAAAACATTCAGTACTTC. Protein product: CASSLGGNVKNIQYF. The whole variable domain, filled in from reference TRBV13 and TRBJ2-4, reads AAGVIQSPRHLIKEKRETATLKCYPIPRHDTVYWYQQGPGQDPQFLISFYEKMQSDKGSIPDRFSAQQFSDYHSELNMSSLELGDSALYFCASSLGGNVKNIQYFGAGTRLSVL.